This TCR beta chain was sequenced in a study of beta chain features in type 1 diabetes. For the study at large: Sorted cells numbering 107,917,701 were examined across all samples. General observations from the study: A moderate, significant TCRB CDR3 shortening appeared in type 1 diabetes across four CD4+ subsets.

The whole isolated RNA underwent reverse transcription, so sequencing captured expressed TCRB transcripts. Using immunoSEQ multiplex PCR, the repertoire was profiled, and TCRdb retains in-frame clones only, with some absent. The sample holds hundreds of thousands of clones, about an eighth seen once. As to this clone: Its antigen remains unidentified.

V shed 0 bases, J shed 13 bases, and the junction held 7 bases outside the gene matches. Germline CDR1 and CDR2: SGHRS and YFSETQ. This CDR3 is 14 amino acids long. V gene TRBV5-1 combines with J gene TRBJ2-2; 9 bases map to TRBD1. This clonotype was obtained from a young man with type 1 diabetes. The specimen sequenced was naive CD4+ T cells from blood. CDR3 protein: CASSLDFSGQGLFF. CDR3 sequence (DNA): TGCGCCAGCAGCTTGGACTTTTCGGGACAGGGGCTGTTTTTT.